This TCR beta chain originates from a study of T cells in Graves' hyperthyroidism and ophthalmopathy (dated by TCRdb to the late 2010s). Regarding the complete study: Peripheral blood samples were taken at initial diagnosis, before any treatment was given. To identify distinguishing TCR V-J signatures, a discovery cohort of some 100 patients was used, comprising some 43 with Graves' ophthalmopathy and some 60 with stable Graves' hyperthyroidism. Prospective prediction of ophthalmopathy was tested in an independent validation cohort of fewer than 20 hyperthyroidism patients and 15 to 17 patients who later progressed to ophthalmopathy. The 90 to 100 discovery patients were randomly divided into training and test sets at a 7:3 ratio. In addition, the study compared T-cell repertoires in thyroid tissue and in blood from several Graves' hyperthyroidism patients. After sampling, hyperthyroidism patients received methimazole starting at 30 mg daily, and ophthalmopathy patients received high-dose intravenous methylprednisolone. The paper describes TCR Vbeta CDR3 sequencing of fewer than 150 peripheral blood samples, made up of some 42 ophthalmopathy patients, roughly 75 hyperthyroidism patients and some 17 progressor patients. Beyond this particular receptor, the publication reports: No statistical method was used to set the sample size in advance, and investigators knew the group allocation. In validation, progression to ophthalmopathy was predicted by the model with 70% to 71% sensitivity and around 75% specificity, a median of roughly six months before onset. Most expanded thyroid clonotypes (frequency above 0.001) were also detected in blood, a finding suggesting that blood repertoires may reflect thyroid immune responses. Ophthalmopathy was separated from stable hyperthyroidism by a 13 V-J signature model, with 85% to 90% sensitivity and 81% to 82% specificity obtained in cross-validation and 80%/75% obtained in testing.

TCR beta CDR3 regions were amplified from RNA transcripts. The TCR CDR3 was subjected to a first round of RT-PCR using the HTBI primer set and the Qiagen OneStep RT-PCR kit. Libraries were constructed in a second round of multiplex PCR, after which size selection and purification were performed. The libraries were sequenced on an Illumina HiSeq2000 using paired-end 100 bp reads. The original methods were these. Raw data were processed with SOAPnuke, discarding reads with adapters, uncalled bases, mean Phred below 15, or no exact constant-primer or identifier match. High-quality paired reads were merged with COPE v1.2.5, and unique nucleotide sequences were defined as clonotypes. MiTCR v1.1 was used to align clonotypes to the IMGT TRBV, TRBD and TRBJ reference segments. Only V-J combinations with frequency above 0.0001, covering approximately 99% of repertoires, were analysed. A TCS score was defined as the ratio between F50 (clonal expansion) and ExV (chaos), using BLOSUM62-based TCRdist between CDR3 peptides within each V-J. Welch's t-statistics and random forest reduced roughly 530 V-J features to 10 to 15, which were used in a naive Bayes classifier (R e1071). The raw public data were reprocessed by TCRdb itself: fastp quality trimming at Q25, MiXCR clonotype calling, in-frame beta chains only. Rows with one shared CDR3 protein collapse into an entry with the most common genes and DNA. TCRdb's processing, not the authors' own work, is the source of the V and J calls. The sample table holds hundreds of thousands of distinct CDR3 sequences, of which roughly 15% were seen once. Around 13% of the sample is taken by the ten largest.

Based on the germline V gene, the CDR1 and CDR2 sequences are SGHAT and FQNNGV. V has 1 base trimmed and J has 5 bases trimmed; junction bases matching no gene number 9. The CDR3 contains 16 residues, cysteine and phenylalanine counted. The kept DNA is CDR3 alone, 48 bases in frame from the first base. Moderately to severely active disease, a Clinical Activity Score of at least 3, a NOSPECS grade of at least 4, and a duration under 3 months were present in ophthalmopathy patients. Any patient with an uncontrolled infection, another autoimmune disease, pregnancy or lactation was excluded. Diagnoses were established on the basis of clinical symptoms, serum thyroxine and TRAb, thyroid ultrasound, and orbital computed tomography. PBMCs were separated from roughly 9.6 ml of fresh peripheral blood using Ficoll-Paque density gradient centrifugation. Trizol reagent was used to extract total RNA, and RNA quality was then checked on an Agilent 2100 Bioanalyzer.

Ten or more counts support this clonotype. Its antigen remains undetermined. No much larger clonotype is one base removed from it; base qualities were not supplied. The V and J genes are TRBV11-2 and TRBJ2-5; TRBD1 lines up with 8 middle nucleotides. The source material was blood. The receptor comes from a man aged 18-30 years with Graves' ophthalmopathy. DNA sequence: TGTGCCAGCAGCTTAGTTTTACAGGGGGGAGAGGAGACCCAGTACTTC. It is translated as CASSLVLQGGEETQYF.